The source of this TCR beta chain is a study of blood T cell repertoires in COVID-19 (dated by TCRdb to 2019 to 2021). Describing the broader study: Samples covering the acute and convalescent phases of COVID-19 were provided by collaborators in the United States, Italy and Spain. HLA class I and class II types, where available, came from metadata supplied by the sample provider rather than from assay-based typing. Subjects who had been exposed to COVID-19, were actively infected with it, or had recovered from it provided the deeply sampled blood TCRbeta repertoires that made up the dataset. The prospective study material was composed of cDNA or gDNA derived from T cells, B-cell-depleted T cells, or PBMCs. The repertoires were made available in a free public database intended to serve as a resource for research on the immune response to SARS-CoV-2. The samples were drawn from the first 160 participants of the ongoing ImmuneRACE study and from 1,200 or so subjects provided by 6 global collaborators. A de-identified subject ID, COVID-19 status, age in years and sex were almost always included in the sample metadata.

Overall study results and their limits: The amount of clinical and demographic metadata varied by source and participant and was provided uncurated.

TCRbeta CDR3 regions were amplified from genomic DNA by means of the immunoSEQ Assay, a bias-controlled multiplex PCR. For the original study's pipeline: Nucleated cell counts per sample were estimated from amplification of reference gene primers within the assay. To quantify the absolute abundance of each unique TCRbeta CDR3 rearrangement, sequence reads were collapsed and filtered. Productive Simpson clonality was computed per sample as the square root of Simpson's diversity index over productive rearrangements. TCRdb retrieved this table from immuneACCESS and kept in-frame rearrangements only. Not all clones are present; in checked studies, unresolved V genes account for under half, and no reason is known for the remainder. The V and J calls and clone size were taken over from that table, and D and trimming were inferred from the DNA. In this sample the table shows 35,000 to 40,000 clones, 80% of which occur a single time. The ten largest make up around 40% of the sample.

Each collaborating institution followed its own protocols to collect whole blood in K2EDTA tubes. For TCRbeta analysis, collaborators shipped samples in one of three forms: frozen whole blood, isolated PBMCs, or DNA extracted from either of those sample types. This clone was detected once. Its antigen is still unknown. The junction differs from germline at one of its ends, possibly a read error. This receptor was taken from a man older than 75 with active or convalescent COVID-19. Material: peripheral blood.

The nucleotide sequence is TGTGCCAGCAGTCTGTCTGGACAGGTGGACTTC. It codes for CASSLSGQVDF. The chain is encoded by TRBV6-2 or TRBV6-3 joined to TRBJ1-2; 7 bases in between match TRBD1. For CDR1 and CDR2, the germline V gene lists MNHEY and SVGEGT. The cysteine opens and the phenylalanine closes a CDR3 of 11 amino acids. CDR3 DNA is the only sequence kept; it has 33 bases, read in frame from the first base.